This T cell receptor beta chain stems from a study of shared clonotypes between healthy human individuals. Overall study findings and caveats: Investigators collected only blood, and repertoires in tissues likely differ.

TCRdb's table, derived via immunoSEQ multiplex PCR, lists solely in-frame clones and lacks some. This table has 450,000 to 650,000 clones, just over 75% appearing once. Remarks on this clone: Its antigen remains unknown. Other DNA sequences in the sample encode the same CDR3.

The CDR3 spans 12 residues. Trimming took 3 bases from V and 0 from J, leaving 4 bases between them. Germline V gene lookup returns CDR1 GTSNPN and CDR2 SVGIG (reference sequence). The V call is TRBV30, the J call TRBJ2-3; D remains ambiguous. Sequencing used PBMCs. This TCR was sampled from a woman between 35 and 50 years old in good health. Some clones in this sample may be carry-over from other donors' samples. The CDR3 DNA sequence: TGTGCCTGGAGCGCTAGCACAGATACGCAGTATTTT. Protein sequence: CAWSASTDTQYF.